This TCR beta chain was recovered during a study of PD-L1 blockade in urothelial cancer. About the research overall: Analysis of blood occurred 3 weeks (second dose) and 6 weeks after treatment start.

The CDR3 consists of 10 residues. Germline V CDR1 and CDR2: SQVTM, ANQGSEA. V gave up 2 bases and J gave up 7 bases, with 6 bases separating them. Anywhere from 1 to 8 samples came from each patient, spanning pretreatment and on-treatment. Assay: immunoSEQ multiplex PCR; the TCRdb copy retains only in-frame clones and omits some. Of 50,000 to 60,000 clones in the sample, about 82% are singletons; the top ten hold roughly 2.9%. The V gene is TRBV29-1, the J gene TRBJ2-7; no firm D call. The TCR sequence derives from a man aged 50-59 years with urothelial cancer. The starting material was PBMCs, obtained around atezolizumab (anti-PD-L1) treatment. The CDR3 region is CSVESWEQYF. The CDR3 region has the DNA TGCAGCGTTGAAAGCTGGGAGCAGTACTTC.